This T cell receptor beta chain is from a study of Ad26.COV2.S vaccination and SARS-CoV-2 variants. Study-wide findings and caveats: Vaccine and placebo recipients had comparable breadth of non-spike TCRs.

Remarks on this clone: Its target is unknown.

Using immunoSEQ multiplex PCR, the repertoire was profiled, and TCRdb retains in-frame clones only, with some absent. The sample records about 350,000 clones, about 91% being singletons. This CDR3 contains 13 residues. Per the germline V gene, CDR1 is SGHTA and CDR2 is FQGNSA. V lost 5 bases to trimming and J lost 10 bases, with 15 bases between them. The rearrangement uses TRBV7-2 and TRBJ1-5; D unresolved. The sequenced sample was peripheral blood, obtained after recovery from COVID-19. The TCR sequence derives from a human donor who had recovered from COVID-19. The CDR3 here is CASSALTRGPQHF. DNA for the CDR3: TGTGCCAGCAGCGCCCTTACACGGGGTCCCCAGCATTTT.